The rows below give T cell receptor beta chains drawn from one sample of a study of blood T cell repertoires in COVID-19. Using immunoSEQ multiplex PCR, the repertoire was profiled, and TCRdb retains in-frame clones only, with some absent. This table holds about 240,000 clones, 70% to 85% found once. Specimen: peripheral blood. The receptor set was obtained from a woman older than 75 with acute or convalescent COVID-19. Both conserved end residues are trimmed from each CDR3. The D gene is left open where the match is weak.

J gene	V gene	D gene	CDR3 protein
TRBJ2-2	TRBV6-2/TRBV6-3	TRBD2	ASSRTSASNTGELF
TRBJ1-2	TRBV12-3/TRBV12-4	-	ASSSQGNGYT
TRBJ2-6	TRBV2	-	ASSAQGAGANVLT
TRBJ2-6	TRBV9	-	ASSETLSGGANVLT
TRBJ2-3	TRBV12-3/TRBV12-4	-	ASRRDGGDTQY
TRBJ1-1	TRBV5-1	-	ASSLDQGMNTEAF
TRBJ2-6	TRBV6-4	-	ASSRGSDSGANVLT
TRBJ1-6	TRBV28	-	ASLPGSPGVSPLH
TRBJ1-6	TRBV6-5	-	ASKADRNGFSLH
TRBJ1-1	TRBV7-9	-	ASSAQGWSTEAF
TRBJ1-2	TRBV9	TRBD1	ASSVDRGLQYGYT
TRBJ1-1	TRBV5-1	-	ASSQATVNTEAF
TRBJ2-3	TRBV7-9	-	ASSSGVDTQY
TRBJ1-2	TRBV7-2	TRBD1	ASSSSTGYVYGYT
TRBJ1-1	TRBV19	-	ASSINRVTEAF
TRBJ2-2	TRBV25-1	-	ASSEYLAPGELF
TRBJ1-1	TRBV19	TRBD1	ASLPGTGGEAF
TRBJ1-4	TRBV5-1	TRBD1	ASSFRTGSKGDEKLF
TRBJ1-3	TRBV28	-	ASSTYSRFYSGNTIY
TRBJ1-2	TRBV6-5	-	ASRVREVKHGYT
TRBJ1-4	TRBV4-1	TRBD1	ASSQPRTTGVGEKLF
TRBJ1-1	TRBV28	TRBD1	ASSPWTGRENTEAF
TRBJ2-1	TRBV7-2	-	ASSPRAGVNEQF
TRBJ2-1	TRBV9	TRBD2	ASSYGLAGGTVQF
TRBJ1-6	TRBV5-1	-	ASSHRTENYNSPLH
TRBJ2-1	TRBV4-1	TRBD2	ASSRGGLALAGNEQF
TRBJ2-1	TRBV5-1	TRBD2	ASSLPSGGANEQF
TRBJ2-1	TRBV27	-	ASTQDRSSYNEQF
TRBJ1-4	TRBV11-2	-	ASSPRAGLGEKLF
TRBJ2-3	TRBV6-5	-	ASSYGGTDTQY
TRBJ2-1	TRBV29-1	TRBD2	SVEPSGMASNEQF
TRBJ1-4	TRBV10-1	TRBD1	ARRAGGEKLF
TRBJ1-6	TRBV12-5	-	ASGLAGGNSPLH
TRBJ1-1	TRBV10-3	-	AIKALQGNFVN
TRBJ2-7	TRBV7-2	-	ASSLYSVYEQY
TRBJ2-7	TRBV10-3	-	AISDRSASYEQY
TRBJ1-2	TRBV30	-	AWNGPGRDYGYT
TRBJ2-5	TRBV7-7	TRBD1	ASSSTGAGSQY
TRBJ2-3	TRBV3-1/TRBV3-2	-	ASSQDLSHRGTDTQY
TRBJ2-5	TRBV19	TRBD1	ASSPGTGKKSETQY
TRBJ2-1	TRBV2	-	ASMEGEPYNEQF